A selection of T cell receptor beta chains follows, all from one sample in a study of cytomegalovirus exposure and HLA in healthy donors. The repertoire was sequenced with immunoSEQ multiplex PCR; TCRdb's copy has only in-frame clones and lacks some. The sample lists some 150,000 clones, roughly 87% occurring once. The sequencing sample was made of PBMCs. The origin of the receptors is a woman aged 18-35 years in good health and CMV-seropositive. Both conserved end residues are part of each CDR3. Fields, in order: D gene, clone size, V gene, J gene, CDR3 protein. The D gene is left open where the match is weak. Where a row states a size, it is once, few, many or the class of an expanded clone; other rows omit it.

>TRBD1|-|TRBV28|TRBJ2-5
CASRQGQRYQETQYF
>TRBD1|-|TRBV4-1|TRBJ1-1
CASTQGVDTEAFF
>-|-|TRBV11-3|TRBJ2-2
CASSLAANTGELFF
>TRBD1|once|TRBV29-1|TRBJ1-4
CSVEERGQGEKLFF
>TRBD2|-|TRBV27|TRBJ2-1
CASSLAGGNNEQFF
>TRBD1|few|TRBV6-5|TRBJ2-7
CASSPGQGGNWF
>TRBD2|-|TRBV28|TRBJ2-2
CASKREGGELFF
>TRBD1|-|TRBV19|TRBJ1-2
CASSTDRWNYGYTF
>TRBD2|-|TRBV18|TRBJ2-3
CASSPGLAEGRTDTQYF
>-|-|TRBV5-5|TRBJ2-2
CASSLFQGSGELFF
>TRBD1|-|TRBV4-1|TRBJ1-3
CASSRGTPGQGGNTIYF
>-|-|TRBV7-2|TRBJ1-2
CASSLAGSGKGYGYTF
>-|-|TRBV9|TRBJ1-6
CASSGGGSPLHF
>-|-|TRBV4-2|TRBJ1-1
CASSQGPRGGTEAFF
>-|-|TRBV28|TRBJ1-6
CASSLQVIPLHF
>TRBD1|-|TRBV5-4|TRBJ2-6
CASSSADRFSGANVLTF
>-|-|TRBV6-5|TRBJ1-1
CASSSPAGANTEAFF
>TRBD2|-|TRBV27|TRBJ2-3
CASRTSGGVDTQYF
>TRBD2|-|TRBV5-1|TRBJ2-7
CASSLLAGGLYEQYF
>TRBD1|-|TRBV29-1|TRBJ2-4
CSVAGTVGSRAKNIQYF